These 5 T cell receptor beta chains came from one sample sequenced in a study of memory CD4+ T cells and cytomegalovirus serostatus. Assay: immunoSEQ multiplex PCR; the TCRdb copy retains only in-frame clones and omits some. The repertoire holds approximately 47,000 clones, with around 80% as singletons. Single viable CD3+CD4+CD8-CD45RO+ cells were sorted as the memory CD4+ T cells. Sequencing input: memory CD4+ T cells from blood. The receptors originated from an adult in good health and CMV-seronegative.

This chain connects TRBV5-1 to TRBJ2-7; 8 nucleotides line up with TRBD2. The CDR3 is 15 residues long. With V trimmed by 4 bases and J by 1 base, 7 bases remained unmatched. Germline-derived CDR1 and CDR2 are SGHRS and YFSETQ. The CDR3 spells CASSMGPGGSYEQYF. The CDR3 DNA sequence: TGCGCCAGCAGCATGGGCCCGGGAGGGTCCTACGAGCAGTACTTC.

The CDR3 DNA is TGCGCCAGCAGCTTGTCAGGGTACTCTGGAAACACCATATATTTT. This encodes CASSLSGYSGNTIYF. This rearrangement joins TRBV5-1 to TRBJ1-3; a possible D gene is TRBD1 (5 bases). The germline CDR1 and CDR2 sequences are SGHRS and YFSETQ. Trimming took 1 base from V and 0 from J, leaving 8 bases between them. The CDR3 is 15 amino acids.

This chain links TRBV2 with TRBJ1-4; 9 nucleotides agree with TRBD1. Germline V lookup: CDR1 SNHLY, CDR2 FYNNEI. The CDR3 consists of 15 residues. After removal of 6 bases from V and 8 bases from J, the junction contained 10 bases not matched to a gene. CDR3 sequence: CASRITGGGKEKLFF. The CDR3, as DNA: TGTGCCAGCAGAATTACAGGGGGCGGGAAGGAAAAACTGTTTTTT.

This clone was seen once. V and J are TRBV10-3 and TRBJ2-7; D gene uncertain. The CDR3 runs to 15 residues. Germline lookup yields CDR1 ENHRY and CDR2 SYGVKD. Trimming shortened V by 2 bases and J by 1 base, and 12 bases separated the two germline ends. The CDR3 loop reads CAISEPGFSSYEQYF. CDR3 coding DNA: TGTGCCATCAGTGAGCCCGGGTTCTCTTCCTACGAGCAGTACTTC.

The CDR3 spells CAWSVSYGYTF. In nucleotides, the CDR3 is TGTGCCTGGAGTGTATCTTATGGCTACACCTTC. This chain links TRBV30 with TRBJ1-2; unclear D gene. The CDR3 contains 11 residues. Germline loops: CDR1 GTSNPN, CDR2 SVGIG (reference sequence). V dropped 0 bases and J dropped 5 bases, with 4 bases sitting between them.